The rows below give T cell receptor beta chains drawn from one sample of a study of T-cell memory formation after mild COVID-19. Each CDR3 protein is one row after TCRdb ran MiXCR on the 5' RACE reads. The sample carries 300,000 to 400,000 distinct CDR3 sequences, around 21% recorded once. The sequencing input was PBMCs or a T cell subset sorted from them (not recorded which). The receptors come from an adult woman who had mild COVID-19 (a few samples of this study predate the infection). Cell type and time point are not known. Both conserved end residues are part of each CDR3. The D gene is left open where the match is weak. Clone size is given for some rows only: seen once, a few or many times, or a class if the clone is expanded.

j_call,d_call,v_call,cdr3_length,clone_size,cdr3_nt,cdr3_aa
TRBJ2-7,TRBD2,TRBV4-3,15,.,TGCGCCAGCAGCCAAGATAGCGGGAGTGATTACGAGCAGTACTTC,CASSQDSGSDYEQYF
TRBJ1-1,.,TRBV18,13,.,TGTGCCAGCTCAAGCCAGGAGAGTACTGAAGCTTTCTTT,CASSSQESTEAFF
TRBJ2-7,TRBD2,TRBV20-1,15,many,TGCAGTGCCCAAAAGGGGAGAGCGGGAGGTTACGAGCAGTACTTC,CSAQKGRAGGYEQYF
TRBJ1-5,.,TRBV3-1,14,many,TGTGCCAGCAGCCCATGGACAGATAATCAGCCCCAGCATTTT,CASSPWTDNQPQHF
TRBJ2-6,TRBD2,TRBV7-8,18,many,TGTGCCAGCAGCTTAGTAGGACTAGATCTTTCTGGGGCCAACGTCCTGACTTTC,CASSLVGLDLSGANVLTF
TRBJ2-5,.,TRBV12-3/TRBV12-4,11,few,TGTGCCAGCAGCCGAGTTTTGACCCAGTACTTC,CASSRVLTQYF
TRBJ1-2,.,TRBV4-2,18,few,TGTGCCAGCAGCCAAGACGAGGGGAGGGCACAAGCTAACTATGGCTACACCTTC,CASSQDEGRAQANYGYTF
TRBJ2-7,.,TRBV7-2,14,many,TGTGCCAGCAGCTTAAACAGGCTCCAGTACGAGCAGTACTTC,CASSLNRLQYEQYF
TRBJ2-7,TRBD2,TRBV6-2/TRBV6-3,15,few,TGTGCCAGCAGTACCACTAGCGGGGTCTCCTACGAGCAGTACTTC,CASSTTSGVSYEQYF
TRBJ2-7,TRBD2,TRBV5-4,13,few,TGTGCCAGCAGCCTGGAAAGCGGGGACGAGCAGTACTTC,CASSLESGDEQYF
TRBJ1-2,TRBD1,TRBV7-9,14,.,TGTGCCAGCAGCACCGACAGGGGGTACTATGGCTACACCTTC,CASSTDRGYYGYTF
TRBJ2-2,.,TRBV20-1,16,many,TGCAGTGCTACCCGGGGTAGCGGCCTTTACGCCGGGGAGCTGTTTTTT,CSATRGSGLYAGELFF
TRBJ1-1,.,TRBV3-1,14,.,TGTGCCAGCAGCCACAGGGGTGGGAGCACTGAAGCTTTCTTT,CASSHRGGSTEAFF
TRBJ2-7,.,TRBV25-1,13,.,TGTGCCAGCAGCCGCCGCGCGAGTTTCGAGCAGTACTTC,CASSRRASFEQYF
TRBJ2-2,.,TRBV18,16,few,TGTGCCAGCTCACCACCGTCAAATCTCCGGTCCGGGGAGCTGTTTTTT,CASSPPSNLRSGELFF
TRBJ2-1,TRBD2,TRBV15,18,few,TGTGCCACCAGCAGAGATGCACTAGCGGGATTTTCACACAATGAGCAGTTCTTC,CATSRDALAGFSHNEQFF
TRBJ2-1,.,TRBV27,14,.,TGTGCCAGCAGTACTCCAGTCTCCTACAATGAGCAGTTCTTC,CASSTPVSYNEQFF
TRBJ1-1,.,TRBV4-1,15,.,TGCGCCAGCAGCCCCGGGGGATTAAGCCGGACTGAAGCTTTCTTT,CASSPGGLSRTEAFF
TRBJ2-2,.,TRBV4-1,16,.,TGCGCCAGCAGCCAGGGGGAGAGGCGGATCACCGGGGAGCTGTTTTTT,CASSQGERRITGELFF
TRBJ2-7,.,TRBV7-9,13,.,TGTGCCAGCAGCATCACGGGCCCATACGAGCAGTACTTC,CASSITGPYEQYF
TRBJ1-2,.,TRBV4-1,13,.,TGCGCCAGCAGACAAGGGGGTAACTATGGCTACACCTTC,CASRQGGNYGYTF
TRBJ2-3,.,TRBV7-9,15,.,TGTGCCAGCAGCCCAAGGAAGGGGGGCACAGATACGCAGTATTTT,CASSPRKGGTDTQYF
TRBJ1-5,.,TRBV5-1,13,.,TGCGCCAGCAGCTTAGAGGGACGGGAGCCCCAGCATTTT,CASSLEGREPQHF
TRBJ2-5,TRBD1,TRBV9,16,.,TGTGCCAGCAGCGCCGAGCGGACAGGGGGAGGAGAGACCCAGTACTTC,CASSAERTGGGETQYF
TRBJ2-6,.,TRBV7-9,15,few,TGTGCCAGCAGCCACCCGTCTCCTGGGGCCAACGTCCTGACTTTC,CASSHPSPGANVLTF
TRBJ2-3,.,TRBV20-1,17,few,TGCAGTGCCCCCGGGACTTTCAGGATCTCTAGCACAGATACGCAGTATTTT,CSAPGTFRISSTDTQYF
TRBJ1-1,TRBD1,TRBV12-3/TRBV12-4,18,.,TGTGCCAGCAGTGAAATCGGACAGGGGGCTATCACGCGCACTGAAGCTTTCTTT,CASSEIGQGAITRTEAFF
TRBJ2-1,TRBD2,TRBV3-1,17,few,TGTGCCAGCAGCCAAGATAGGTACAGCGGGAGAAACAATGAGCAGTTCTTC,CASSQDRYSGRNNEQFF
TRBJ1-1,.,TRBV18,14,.,TGTGCCAGCTCACCACCGATGGGTCTCGCTGAAGCTTTCTTT,CASSPPMGLAEAFF
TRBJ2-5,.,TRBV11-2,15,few,TGTGCCAGCAGCTTAGCCCCGGGGAGGTTGGAGACCCAGTACTTC,CASSLAPGRLETQYF
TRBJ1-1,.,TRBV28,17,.,TGTGCCAGCATCGGTCCCGGGAACCCCGGGGGGTACACTGAAGCTTTCTTT,CASIGPGNPGGYTEAFF
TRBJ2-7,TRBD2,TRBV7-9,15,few,TGTGCCAGCAGCCCCGGTAGCGGGAGCGGTTACGAGCAGTACTTC,CASSPGSGSGYEQYF
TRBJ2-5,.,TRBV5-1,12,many,TGCGCCAGCAGCTTAAGCCAAGAGACCCAGTACTTC,CASSLSQETQYF
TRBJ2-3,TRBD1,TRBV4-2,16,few,TGTGCCAGCAGCCACATAGGACAGGGCAGCACAGATACGCAGTATTTT,CASSHIGQGSTDTQYF
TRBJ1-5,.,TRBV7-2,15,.,TGTGCCAGCAGCTTAGAACAGGGAGGCAATCAGCCCCAGCATTTT,CASSLEQGGNQPQHF
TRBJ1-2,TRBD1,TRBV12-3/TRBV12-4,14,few,TGTGCCAACCGTTTCGAGGGGACAGGGGACAGCTACACCTTC,CANRFEGTGDSYTF
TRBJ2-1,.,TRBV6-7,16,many,TGTGCCAGCAGTTACTCGAGTATCCCTACTGGAGAGGTGCAGTTCTTC,CASSYSSIPTGEVQFF
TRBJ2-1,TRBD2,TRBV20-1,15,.,TGCAGTGCTAAGACTAGCGGGAGCGTCTACAATGAGCAGTTCTTC,CSAKTSGSVYNEQFF
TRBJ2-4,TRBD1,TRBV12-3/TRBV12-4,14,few,TGTGCCAGCAGCGTGACAGGGGAAGAAAACATTCAGTACTTC,CASSVTGEENIQYF
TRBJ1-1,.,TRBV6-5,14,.,TGTGCCAGCACCTACGCGGGGGGCAACACTGAAGCTTTCTTT,CASTYAGGNTEAFF
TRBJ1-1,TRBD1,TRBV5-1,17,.,TGCGCCAGCAGCTTTCCTCCGGGACAGGTCCCAAAGACTGAAGCTTTCTTT,CASSFPPGQVPKTEAFF
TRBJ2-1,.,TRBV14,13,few,TGTGCCAGCAGCCAAGTTCCAGGGAATGAGCAGTTCTTC,CASSQVPGNEQFF
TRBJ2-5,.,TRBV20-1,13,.,TGCAGTGCTAGAGTCTGGCCTAGGGAGACCCAGTACTTC,CSARVWPRETQYF
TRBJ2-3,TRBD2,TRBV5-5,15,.,TGTGCCAGCAGCTCCCAAGCGGGGCTCACAGATACGCAGTATTTT,CASSSQAGLTDTQYF
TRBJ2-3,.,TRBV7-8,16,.,TGTGCCAGCAGCTCTATGGGTATGATGGTCGGAGATACGCAGTATTTT,CASSSMGMMVGDTQYF